This T cell receptor (beta chain) derives from a study of Tregs in tolerant kidney transplant recipients. Study-level results: Expanding Tregs on activated donor B cells appeared to best identify donor-specific TCRbeta clones.

The method was immunoSEQ multiplex PCR; TCRdb's version includes in-frame clones alone and lacks a portion of them. The sample shows just under 45,000 clones, around 95% of them seen only once. CDR1 and CDR2 from the germline V gene are SGHRS and YFSETQ. The CDR3 is made up of 14 amino acids. A remark on this clone: Its antigen remains unknown. At one of its ends the junction is not consistent with the germline gene, which may arise from a read error. This CDR3 is also generated by other DNA sequences in the sample.

This chain connects TRBV5-1 to TRBJ2-7; D assignment may be TRBD1 or TRBD2 (5 bases each). This clonotype was obtained from a human donor in good health. The sequencing input was Tregs from blood cultured with allogeneic cells. The CDR3 DNA follows: TGTGCCAGCAGCTTGCTGGGGGTGACCTACGAGCAGTACTTC. It translates to CASSLLGVTYEQYF.